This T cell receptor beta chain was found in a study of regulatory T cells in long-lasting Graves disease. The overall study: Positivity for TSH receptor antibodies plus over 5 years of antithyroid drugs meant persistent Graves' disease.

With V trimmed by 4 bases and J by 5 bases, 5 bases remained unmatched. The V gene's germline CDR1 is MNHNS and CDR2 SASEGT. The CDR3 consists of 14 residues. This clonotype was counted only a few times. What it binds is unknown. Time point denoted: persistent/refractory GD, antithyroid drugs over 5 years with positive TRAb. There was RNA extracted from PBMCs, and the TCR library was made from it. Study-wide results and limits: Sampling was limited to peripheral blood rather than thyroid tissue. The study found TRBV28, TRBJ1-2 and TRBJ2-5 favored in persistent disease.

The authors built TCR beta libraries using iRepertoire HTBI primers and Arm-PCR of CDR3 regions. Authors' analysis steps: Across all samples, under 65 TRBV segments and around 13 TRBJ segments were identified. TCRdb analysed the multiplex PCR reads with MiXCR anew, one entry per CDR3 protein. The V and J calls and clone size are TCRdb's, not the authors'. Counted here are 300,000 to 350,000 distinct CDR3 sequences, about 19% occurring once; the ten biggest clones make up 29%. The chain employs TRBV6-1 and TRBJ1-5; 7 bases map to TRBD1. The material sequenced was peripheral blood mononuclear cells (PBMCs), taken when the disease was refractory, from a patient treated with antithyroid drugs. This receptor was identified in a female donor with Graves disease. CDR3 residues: CASSGTDRDQPQHF. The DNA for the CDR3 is TGTGCCAGCAGTGGGACCGACAGGGATCAGCCCCAGCATTTT.